This T cell receptor beta chain was sequenced for a study of cytomegalovirus exposure and HLA in healthy donors. Background on the study: The Caucasian-associated ancestry cluster contained about 80% of the 300 to 450 genotyped donors. General study findings and limits: When a later analysis was performed, an Asian-associated ancestry cluster reportedly had fewer N-insertions than the approximately 700-donor mean. Sequencing had likely introduced a cluster of highly shared sequence variants as an artifact.

As regards this clone: What it binds is not known.

Germline CDR1 SGHTA, CDR2 FQGNSA. With 1 base clipped from V and 1 base from J, the junction kept 0 bases outside the gene matches. This CDR3 has 15 amino acids. With 60 Vbeta and 13 Jbeta primers, the PCR was carried out. This table comes from immunoSEQ multiplex PCR, and its TCRdb copy is limited to in-frame clones, with some not included. Of roughly 43,000 clones in the sample, about 80% were seen once. The TCR sequence derives from a man younger than 40 in good health and CMV-seronegative. V and J are TRBV7-2 and TRBJ2-2; TRBD1 aligns across 7 bases. The source material was PBMCs. The CDR3 loop reads CASSLGTGNTGELFF. The CDR3 DNA follows: TGTGCCAGCAGCTTAGGGACAGGGAACACCGGGGAGCTGTTTTTT.